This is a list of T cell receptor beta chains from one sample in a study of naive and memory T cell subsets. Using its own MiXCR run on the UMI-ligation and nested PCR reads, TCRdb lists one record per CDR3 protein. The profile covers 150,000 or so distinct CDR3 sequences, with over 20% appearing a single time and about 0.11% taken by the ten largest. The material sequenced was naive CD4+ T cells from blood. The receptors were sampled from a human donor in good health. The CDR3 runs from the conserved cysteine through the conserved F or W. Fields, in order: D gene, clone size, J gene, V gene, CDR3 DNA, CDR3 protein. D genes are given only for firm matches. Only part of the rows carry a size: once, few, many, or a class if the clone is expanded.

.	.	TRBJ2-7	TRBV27	TGTGCCAGCTCGCGGGACCCGGCCTTTATGAAGCAGTACTTC	CASSRDPAFMKQYF
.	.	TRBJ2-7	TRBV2	TGTGCCAGCAGTGATGAGGGGTTCGACGAGCAGTACTTC	CASSDEGFDEQYF
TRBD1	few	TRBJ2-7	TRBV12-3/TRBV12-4	TGTGCCAGCACCACGACAGGGGGAGTCTACGAGCAGTACTTC	CASTTTGGVYEQYF
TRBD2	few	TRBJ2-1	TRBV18	TGTGCCAGCTCACCAAGCGGGAGGGCCAATGAGCAGTTCTTC	CASSPSGRANEQFF
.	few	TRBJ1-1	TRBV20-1	TGCAGTGCACAACAGGGAGAAGCTTTCTTT	CSAQQGEAFF
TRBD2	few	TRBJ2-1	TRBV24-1	TGTGCCACCAGTGGCGGGAGCTCCTACAATGAGCAGTTCTTC	CATSGGSSYNEQFF
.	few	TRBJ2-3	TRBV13	TGTGCCAGCAGCTTAAGGAGGACCTCAGATACGCAGTATTTT	CASSLRRTSDTQYF
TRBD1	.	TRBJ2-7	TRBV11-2	TGTGCCAGCAGCTCCCGGGACAGGGGGGTCTCCTACGAGCAGTACTTC	CASSSRDRGVSYEQYF
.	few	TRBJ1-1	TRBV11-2	TGTGCCAGCAGTCTATCCCGGGGGACTGAAGCTTTCTTT	CASSLSRGTEAFF
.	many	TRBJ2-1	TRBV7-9	TGTGCCAGCAGCTCCACCCTCAGAGGGGCCGACTCCTACAATGAGCAGTTCTTC	CASSSTLRGADSYNEQFF
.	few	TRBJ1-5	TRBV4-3	TGCGCCAGCAGCCAAGAAGCGGTGAGCAATCAGCCCCAGCATTTT	CASSQEAVSNQPQHF
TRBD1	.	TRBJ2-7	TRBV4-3	TGCGCCAGCAGCCACCGGACAGGGGAAGCCTACGAGCAGTACTTC	CASSHRTGEAYEQYF
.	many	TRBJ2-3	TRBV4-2	TGTGCCAGCAGCCAAGATCTGACGGGCCCGGGTTCTGGAGATACGCAGTATTTT	CASSQDLTGPGSGDTQYF
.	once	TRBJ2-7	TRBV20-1	TGCAGTGCTAGGGGGACACAAGACGAGCAGTACTTC	CSARGTQDEQYF
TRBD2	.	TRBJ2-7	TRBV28	TGTGCCAGCAGGCGGACTAGCGGTAACTACGAGCAGTACTTC	CASRRTSGNYEQYF